This T cell receptor (beta chain) was sequenced during a study of T cell responses to AZD1222 COVID-19 vaccine. Looking at the study overall: Analysis merged second doses at about 4 or about 12 weeks. Study-level results: Sampled repertoires all dated from after the peak T cell response.

Trimming left V 3 bases short and J 5 bases short, with 13 bases between. This CDR3 region has 14 residues. Per germline, CDR1 SGHTA and CDR2 FQGNSA. The method was immunoSEQ multiplex PCR; TCRdb's version includes in-frame clones alone and lacks a portion of them. The sample lists approximately 100,000 clones, about 91% seen once, with around 5% in the top ten. This clone appeared once. Its antigen remains unidentified. The sequencing used peripheral blood, collected on day 0 of AZD1222 vaccination. The chain carries TRBV7-2 and TRBJ2-5, with no clear D. The receptor's source is an adult in good health. CDR3 protein: CASSFSNARETQYF. The CDR3 DNA is TGTGCCAGCAGCTTCAGTAACGCTAGGGAGACCCAGTACTTC.